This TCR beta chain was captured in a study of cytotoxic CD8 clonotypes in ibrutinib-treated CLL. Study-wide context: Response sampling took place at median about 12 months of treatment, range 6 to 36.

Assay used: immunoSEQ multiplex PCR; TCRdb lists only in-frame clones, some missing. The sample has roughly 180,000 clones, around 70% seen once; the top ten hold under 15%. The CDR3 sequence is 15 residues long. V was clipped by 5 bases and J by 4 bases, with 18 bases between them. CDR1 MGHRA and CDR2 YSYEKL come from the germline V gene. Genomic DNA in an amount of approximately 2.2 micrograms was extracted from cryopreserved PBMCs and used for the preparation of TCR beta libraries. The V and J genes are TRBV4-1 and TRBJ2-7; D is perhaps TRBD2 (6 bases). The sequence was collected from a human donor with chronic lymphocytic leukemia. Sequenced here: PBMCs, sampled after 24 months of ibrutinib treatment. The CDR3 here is CASSWSSGVGYEQYF. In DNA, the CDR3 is TGCGCCAGCAGCTGGTCTTCGGGAGTCGGTTACGAGCAGTACTTC.